This entry lists 9 T cell receptor beta chains sequenced from one sample in a study of T cells after yellow fever vaccination (dated by TCRdb to between 2018 and 2020). Library construction relied on 5' RACE. TCRdb shows the sequencer as Illumina HiSeq 2500. TCRdb's own reprocessing of the public reads used fastp at Q25 and MiXCR and kept productive beta chains. Under each unique CDR3 protein, matching rows form one entry showing the most common genes and DNA. The sample profile shows 300,000 to 400,000 distinct CDR3 sequences; around 8.1% of them were found once. Around 17% of the sample is in the top ten clones. This specimen's treatment or condition label, per the study, means: live attenuated yellow fever vaccine strain. The specimen was PBMCs, collected approximately 40 days after the first yellow fever vaccination. These receptors came from a man aged 18 to 29 who received the YFV17D yellow fever vaccine.

The chain links TRBV5-1 to TRBJ2-3, with D unresolved. The V gene's germline CDR1 is SGHRS and CDR2 YFSETQ. The CDR3 covers 16 residues. V lost 0 bases, J lost 6 bases, and 17 bases lay in between. DNA for the CDR3: TGCGCCAGCAGCTTGGGCATCAGAAATTCCCCCGATACGCAGTATTTT. The encoded protein is CASSLGIRNSPDTQYF.

The chain carries TRBV29-1 and TRBJ1-2; D is possibly TRBD1 (6 bases). With 6 bases removed from V and 0 bases from J, the gap between germline ends came to 11 bases. This CDR3 contains 13 residues. The germline V gene has CDR1 SQVTM and CDR2 ANQGSEA. This CDR3 is CSVGDTSNYGYTF. In DNA, the CDR3 is TGCAGCGTCGGGGACACCTCTAACTATGGCTACACCTTC. The entire variable domain, with the rest obtained from reference TRBV29-1 and TRBJ1-2, is as follows: SAVISQKPSRDICQRGTSLTIQCQVDSQVTMMFWYRQQPGQSLTLIATANQGSEATYESGFVIDKFPISRPNLTFSTLTVSNMSPEDSSIYLCSVGDTSNYGYTFGSGTRLTVV.

This chain uses TRBV18 with TRBJ1-2; D call uncertain. Germline assignment: CDR1 KGHSH and CDR2 LQKENI. The CDR3 has 11 amino acids. V lost 5 bases and J 6 bases, leaving 7 bases between the germline ends. This CDR3 is CASSGPNGYTF. The CDR3 DNA is TGTGCCAGCTCAGGTCCTAATGGCTACACCTTC.

This clonotype came up a few times. V gene TRBV15 combines with J gene TRBJ2-7; TRBD2 might be the D (6 bases). The V gene's germline CDR1 is LNHNV and CDR2 YYDKDF (reference sequence). V was trimmed by 3 bases and J by 4 bases, leaving 16 bases between them. The CDR3 loop spans 15 amino acids. Here the CDR3 DNA reads TGTGCCACCAGCAGGAGCCCTCGAGGGAGGTACGAGCAGTACGTC. Translating gives CATSRSPRGRYEQYV.

This clonotype has more than one count but fewer than ten. CDR3 amino acids: CASSLQENEKLFF. The CDR3 DNA sequence: TGTGCCAGCAGCTTACAGGAGAATGAAAAACTGTTTTTT. The chain uses TRBV7-2 and TRBJ1-4, with unresolved D. CDR1 is SGHTA and CDR2 is FQGNSA in the germline V gene. This CDR3 has 13 amino acids. The V and J ends lost 2 bases and 5 bases respectively, with 6 bases between them. Supplemented by reference TRBV7-2 and TRBJ1-4, the full variable domain reads GAGVSQSPSNKVTEKGKDVELRCDPISGHTALYWYRQSLGQGLEFLIYFQGNSAPDKSGLPSDRFSAERTGGSVSTLTIQRTQQEDSAVYLCASSLQENEKLFFGSGTQLSVL.

This clonotype was seen repeatedly, ten times or more. In nucleotides, the CDR3 is TGTGCCAGCAGCTTGGCCGGGGGGGAGCGCGAGCAGTACTTC. Its translation: CASSLAGGEREQYF. The chain has TRBV7-9 and TRBJ2-7; TRBD2 aligns across 8 bases. CDR1 is SEHNR and CDR2 is FQNEAQ in the germline V gene (reference sequence). V shed 3 bases and J 6 bases; nucleotides not matched to a gene: 7. CDR3 length: 14 residues.

This clonotype was counted only a few times. This sequence joins TRBV4-1 and TRBJ1-5; no definite D call. The CDR3 is 13 residues long. CDR1 and CDR2 from the germline V gene are MGHRA and YSYEKL. Trimming left V 3 bases short and J 9 bases short, with 12 bases between. CDR3 DNA: TGCGCCAGCAGCCAGGATGACCTGAGGCCCCAGCATTTT. Protein sequence: CASSQDDLRPQHF.

This clonotype was detected a few times. The chain couples TRBV6-1 to TRBJ2-1; 10 nucleotides align to TRBD2. The CDR3 consists of 16 residues. V lost 7 bases and J lost 5; bases outside the gene matches: 11. CDR1 and CDR2 (germline): MNHNS, SASEGT. CDR3 DNA sequence: TGTGCCAGCACCAAATTAGCGGGGGGTTTTAACAATGAGCAGTTCTTC. This sequence encodes CASTKLAGGFNNEQFF.

The J gene is TRBJ2-7, the V gene TRBV2, with D unclear. Germline values: CDR1 SNHLY, CDR2 FYNNEI. CDR3 size: 12 residues. V was trimmed by 2 bases and J by 3 bases, leaving 5 bases between them. CDR3 nucleotides: TGTGCCAGCAGTGAACAGGACTACGAGCAGTACGTC. Its translation is CASSEQDYEQYV.